The rows below give T cell receptor beta chains drawn from one sample of a study of blood T cell repertoires in COVID-19. Sequencing was performed with immunoSEQ multiplex PCR; in TCRdb, only in-frame clones are kept and a portion is missing. Counted here are around 97,000 clones, around four fifths occurring once; the ten biggest clones make up less than 11%. Input material: peripheral blood. Receptors were obtained from a man between 65 and 85 years old with acute or convalescent COVID-19. The CDR3 runs from the conserved cysteine through the conserved F or W. Fields, in order: CDR3 DNA, CDR3 protein, D gene, J gene, clone size, V gene. D genes are given only for firm matches. Size tells how often a clone was seen (once, few, many) or the class of an expanded clone, and some rows leave it out.

TGTGCCAGCAGCCCCGACAGGGGAGCCGACACTGAAGCTTTCTTT CASSPDRGADTEAFF TRBD1 TRBJ1-1 . TRBV6-5
TGTGCCTGGAGTGTGTTGAGTCCGCGCTCAGATACGCAGTATTTT CAWSVLSPRSDTQYF . TRBJ2-3 . TRBV30
TGTGCTAGTGGTTTGGTCCAAAAGGACACCCTAAGGTACAATGAGCAGTTCTTC CASGLVQKDTLRYNEQFF . TRBJ2-1 . TRBV12-5
TGTGCCAGCAGCCAAGATCTCGACAGGGTACACGAGCAGTTCTTC CASSQDLDRVHEQFF TRBD1 TRBJ2-1 . TRBV14
TGTGCCAGCACCCCCGAGAAGACTAACTCTGGAAACACCATATATTTT CASTPEKTNSGNTIYF . TRBJ1-3 once TRBV21-1
TGTGCCAGCACCATGGGAGAGGGGGCCTATCAGCCCCAGCATTTT CASTMGEGAYQPQHF TRBD1 TRBJ1-5 few TRBV9
TGTGCCAGCAGCCCCGGGACAATCCGCGAGACCCAGTACTTC CASSPGTIRETQYF . TRBJ2-5 once TRBV7-2
TGCGCCAGCAGCTTAACAGGGGAAGCTGAAGCTTTCTTT CASSLTGEAEAFF TRBD1 TRBJ1-1 . TRBV5-1
TGCAGCGTTTTTGTGACGGGGGGACAGGCCTATGGCTACACCTTC CSVFVTGGQAYGYTF TRBD1 TRBJ1-2 few TRBV29-1
TGTGCCAGCAGTTTAGGTCGGGGGGGTTACGAGCAGTACTTC CASSLGRGGYEQYF TRBD2 TRBJ2-7 . TRBV27
TGTGCCAGCGGCCAAAACGGGGGGACCTCCTACGAGCAGTACTTC CASGQNGGTSYEQYF TRBD2 TRBJ2-7 . TRBV28
TGTGCCACCAGCAGAGATTTTGGACTAGCGGCGGGCTCTGGGGCCAACGTCCTGACTTTC CATSRDFGLAAGSGANVLTF TRBD2 TRBJ2-6 . TRBV15
TGTGCCAGCAGAGGCGGAGGGGCCAGGCCCCAGCATTTT CASRGGGARPQHF . TRBJ1-5 . TRBV12-3/TRBV12-4
TGTGCCAGCAGCTTAAGACAGGATACGCAGTATTTT CASSLRQDTQYF . TRBJ2-3 . TRBV7-2
TGTGCCAGCAGTCGGGCAGGGGGGAACACCGGGGAGCTGTTTTTT CASSRAGGNTGELFF TRBD1 TRBJ2-2 . TRBV25-1
TGTGCCAGCAGCCAAGAGAGGCTAGCGCTAAACAATGAGCAGTTCTTC CASSQERLALNNEQFF . TRBJ2-1 . TRBV3-1/TRBV3-2
TGTGCTAGTGGCCTTAGCGGGGGCAGCACAGATACGCAGTATTTT CASGLSGGSTDTQYF TRBD2 TRBJ2-3 . TRBV12-5
TGTGCCAGCAGCGGGCAGGTCGCAACTAATGAAAAACTGTTTTTT CASSGQVATNEKLFF . TRBJ1-4 . TRBV11-2
TGTGCCAGCAGCTGGGACAGGGCAACCTACGAGCAGTACTTC CASSWDRATYEQYF TRBD1 TRBJ2-7 . TRBV6-6
TGTGCCATCAGTAACCGGGACACAGCCACTGAAGCTTTCTTT CAISNRDTATEAFF . TRBJ1-1 . TRBV10-3
TGTGCCAGCAGCTCAGGGTTTGAGCAGTTCTTC CASSSGFEQFF . TRBJ2-1 once TRBV9
TGTGCCAGCAGGAGGGAGGGGCGCAGCGACGAGCAGTACTTC CASRREGRSDEQYF TRBD2 TRBJ2-7 . TRBV2
TGCGCCAGCAGCCAAGACGGACAGGGATTCTACGAGCAGTACTTC CASSQDGQGFYEQYF TRBD1 TRBJ2-7 . TRBV4-3
TGTGCCAGCAGTTCGGGACAGGGTATCGGGCCCCAGCATTTT CASSSGQGIGPQHF TRBD1 TRBJ1-5 . TRBV2
TGTGCCAGCAGTCAACAGGGTGCTAACTATGGCTACACCTTC CASSQQGANYGYTF . TRBJ1-2 . TRBV6-5
TGTGCCAGCAGCTTAGCGCAAAGGGAGCCCCTCCACTTT CASSLAQREPLHF . TRBJ1-6 . TRBV7-2
TGTGCCAGCAGCCGTAACAACGAGCAGTACTTC CASSRNNEQYF . TRBJ2-7 . TRBV3-1/TRBV3-2
TGTGCCAGCAGCCAAGGGCTTTTTGTTCCAGACAATGAGCAGTTCTTC CASSQGLFVPDNEQFF . TRBJ2-1 . TRBV4-2
TGTGCCTGGAACAGACAGGGTTTGAACACTGAAGCTTTCTTT CAWNRQGLNTEAFF TRBD1 TRBJ1-1 . TRBV30
TGCAGCGTTGACACGGGTCTAAGCTATGGCTACACCTTC CSVDTGLSYGYTF . TRBJ1-2 once TRBV29-1
TGTGCCAGCAGTGTTGACAGGCACACTGAAGCTTTCTTT CASSVDRHTEAFF . TRBJ1-1 . TRBV28
TGTGCCAGCAGTCGGGACAGGGGGTCCTACGAGCAGTACTTC CASSRDRGSYEQYF TRBD1 TRBJ2-7 once TRBV6-5
TGTGCCAGCAATCCTCGGGACAGCTCGGTAATAGCCAAAAACATTCAGTACTTC CASNPRDSSVIAKNIQYF TRBD1 TRBJ2-4 . TRBV2
TGTGCCAGCAGCAAAGCCTACGCTAGCACAGATACGCAGTATTTT CASSKAYASTDTQYF . TRBJ2-3 . TRBV21-1
TGTGCCTGGAAACAGAAGAACGGCAATCAGCCCCAGCATTTT CAWKQKNGNQPQHF . TRBJ1-5 few TRBV30
TGTGCCAGCACTTATAGGCGGGAGAACACTGAAGCTTTCTTT CASTYRRENTEAFF . TRBJ1-1 few TRBV6-2/TRBV6-3
TGTGCCTGGACTATGCAACAGGGGATCGGAGCTTTCTTT CAWTMQQGIGAFF TRBD1 TRBJ1-1 . TRBV30
TGCAGCGTTGGACCTTCAGGGTCGGAGACCCAGTACTTC CSVGPSGSETQYF . TRBJ2-5 . TRBV29-1
TGTGCCAGTGGAGGGGCGGTAAACACCGGGGAGCTGTTTTTT CASGGAVNTGELFF . TRBJ2-2 . TRBV6-5
TGTGCCAGCAGTATGGGACTAGCGGGTTACCAAGAGACCCAGTACTTC CASSMGLAGYQETQYF TRBD2 TRBJ2-5 . TRBV28